This entry features one T cell receptor beta chain sequence. What it binds is not known. These data originate in a study of response to subunit inactivated influenza vaccine. Study-wide findings and caveats: It was the authors' suggestion that each seasonal influenza vaccination recruits few new T cells.

TCRdb processed the RT-PCR reads anew with MiXCR; each CDR3 protein has one entry. The sample contains about 830,000 distinct CDR3 sequences, about 18% of which appear only once. The germline V gene has CDR1 MNHEY and CDR2 SVGAGI. V was pared by 2 bases and J by 8 bases, with 19 bases between. The CDR3 length is 16 residues. This TCR was sampled from a man between 45 and 60 years old who received an inactivated influenza vaccine. The sequencing used PBMCs from blood, collected roughly 5 days after vaccination. V gene TRBV6-5 combines with J gene TRBJ2-1; TRBD2 might be the D (7 bases). CDR3 sequence: CASSYTRTRGGDEQFF. The CDR3 DNA reads as TGTGCCAGCAGTTACACACGCACTAGGGGGGGCGATGAGCAGTTCTTC.